This T cell receptor (beta chain) was obtained from a study of T cell responses to AZD1222 COVID-19 vaccine. Study observations and caveats: No day 14 peak samples; only post-peak repertoires were characterized. Distributed over spike, vaccine-associated CD4 TCRs predominated at 160-218 and 743-854. Once two AZD1222 doses were given, Spike-specific TCR breadth and depth went up.

As for this clone: What it binds is not known.

The table came from immunoSEQ multiplex PCR; TCRdb's copy has only in-frame clones and leaves some out. The sample records approximately 60,000 clones, over 60% being singletons. The receptor was derived from an adult in good health. Here the sequenced sample was peripheral blood, taken on day 0 of AZD1222 vaccination.

CDR3 coding DNA: TGTGCCATCAGTGAGTCGGACAGGGGGCCCAATCAGCCCCAGCATTTT. This translates into CAISESDRGPNQPQHF. The chain uses TRBV10-3 and TRBJ1-5, with 11 bases that match TRBD1. Per germline, CDR1 ENHRY and CDR2 SYGVKD. CDR3 length: 16 residues. J was trimmed by 3 bases and V by 0 bases; bases with no gene match: 1.